These 27 T cell receptor beta chains were sequenced from one sample in a study of blood T cell repertoires in COVID-19. Produced via immunoSEQ multiplex PCR; TCRdb's table is partial and in-frame only. The data contain over 200,000 clones, 86% of them singletons. The sequencing sample was made of PBMCs or T cells enriched from blood (not recorded which). These receptors came from a woman in her forties or fifties in a cohort exposed to, infected with or recovered from COVID-19 (not recorded which).

As regards this clone: A read error may account for a junction end that differs from germline. This chain uses TRBV7-7 with TRBJ1-1, with 7 nucleotides matching TRBD1. This CDR3 contains 15 residues. The germline gives CDR1 SSHAT, CDR2 FNYEAQ (reference sequence). CDR3 bases: TGTGCTAGCAGGTACAAACAGGGGACGAACACTGAAGCTTTCTTT. Its protein is CASRYKQGTNTEAFF.

J is TRBJ1-6 and V is TRBV5-1; TRBD1 matches 11 bases. This CDR3 is 14 amino acids long. After removal of 7 bases from V and 6 bases from J, the junction contained 3 bases not matched to a gene. The germline V gene encodes CDR1 SGHRS and CDR2 YFSETQ. CDR3 loop: CASGQGAGNSPLHF. The DNA for the CDR3 is TGCGCCAGCGGACAGGGGGCGGGTAATTCACCCCTCCACTTT.

The rearrangement joins TRBV9 to TRBJ1-2, with D unresolved. Between the trimmed V and J ends, which lost 7 bases and 0 bases, there was a span of 7 bases. This CDR3 region has 12 residues. Per germline, CDR1 SGDLS and CDR2 YYNGEE. CDR3 in amino acids: CASWSTNYGYTF. DNA for the CDR3: TGTGCCAGCTGGAGTACTAACTATGGCTACACCTTC.

The chain is built from TRBV5-5 and TRBJ1-3, with 7 bases aligning to TRBD1. The CDR3 runs 15 residues. V dropped 2 bases and J dropped 4; count of bases not matched to a gene: 6. The V gene's germline CDR1 is SGHKS and CDR2 YYEKEE (reference sequence). The CDR3 coding sequence is TGTGCCAGCAGCTTAATACAGGGGTTAGGAAACACCATATATTTT. It specifies CASSLIQGLGNTIYF.

The genes are TRBV6-5 and TRBJ1-1; tentatively, D is TRBD1 (5 bases). V was clipped by 0 bases and J by 7 bases, with 12 bases between them. The CDR3 length is 14 residues. CDR1 and CDR2 (germline): MNHEY, SVGAGI. The CDR3 DNA follows: TGTGCCAGCAGTTACTCGAATTACAGGATTGAAGCTTTCTTT. Protein sequence: CASSYSNYRIEAFF.

This chain uses TRBV24-1 with TRBJ1-2; the D gene is possibly TRBD1 (5 bases). This CDR3 is built from 14 residues. Germline lookup yields CDR1 KGHDR and CDR2 SFDVKD. Trimming cost V 3 bases and J 3 bases, with 10 bases left between them. CDR3 bases: TGTGCCACCAGTGATGCGAACAGGCACTATGGCTACACCTTC. This encodes CATSDANRHYGYTF.

The chain recombines TRBV5-1 with TRBJ1-3; D is ambiguous. The CDR3 has 12 amino acids. The germline V and J ends were trimmed by 4 bases and 4 bases, with 6 bases remaining between them. Germline CDR1 and CDR2: SGHRS and YFSETQ. This CDR3 reads CASSPGGNTIYF. The CDR3, as DNA: TGCGCCAGCAGCCCCGGGGGAAACACCATATATTTT.

The chain recombines TRBV27 with TRBJ2-2; TRBD2 matches 11 bases. This CDR3 contains 16 residues. Germline CDR1 reads MNHEY; CDR2 reads SMNVEV (reference sequence). After removal of 3 bases from V and 7 bases from J, the junction contained 7 bases not matched to a gene. CDR3 amino acids: CASSLGSGGAGGELFF. The CDR3, as DNA: TGTGCCAGCAGTTTGGGTAGCGGGGGGGCCGGCGGGGAGCTGTTTTTT.

The chain combines TRBV4-2 with TRBJ2-2; no reliable D call. The CDR3 runs to 15 residues. Trimming shortened V by 3 bases and J by 0 bases, and 8 bases separated the two germline ends. Germline assignment: CDR1 LGHNA and CDR2 YNFKEQ. Here the CDR3 DNA reads TGTGCCAGCAGCCAGCGAGACTCGAACACCGGGGAGCTGTTTTTT. It encodes CASSQRDSNTGELFF.

V and J are TRBV4-3 and TRBJ1-4, with D perhaps TRBD1 (5 bases). V was trimmed by 4 bases and J by 8 bases, leaving 17 bases between them. Looked up from germline, CDR1 is LGHNA and CDR2 is YSLEER. This CDR3 is built from 15 residues. CDR3 DNA: TGCGCCAGCAGCCGGAGGGGCGGTTTTGAGGAAAAACTGTTTTTT. It is translated as CASSRRGGFEEKLFF.

V usage is TRBV7-6 and J usage is TRBJ1-2; TRBD1 is a possible D gene (6 bases). This CDR3 comprises 15 residues. In germline, CDR1 is SGHVS, CDR2 FNYEAQ. V lost 4 bases and J 2 bases, leaving 14 bases between the germline ends. The CDR3 DNA follows: TGTGCCAGCAGCTCCCTTCCAACAGGGAACTATGGCTACACCTTC. Protein: CASSSLPTGNYGYTF. The whole variable domain, filled in from reference TRBV7-6 and TRBJ1-2, reads GAGVSQSPRYKVTKRGQDVALRCDPISGHVSLYWYRQALGQGPEFLTYFNYEAQQDKSGLPNDRFSAERPEGSISTLTIQRTEQRDSAMYRCASSSLPTGNYGYTFGSGTRLTVV.

This clone was detected only once. V gene TRBV5-5 combines with J gene TRBJ1-3; D not certain. V dropped 0 bases and J dropped 0 bases, with 4 bases sitting between them. CDR1 is SGHKS, CDR2 YYEKEE, per germline (reference sequence). The CDR3 is 14 amino acids. CDR3 loop: CASSLGHSGNTIYF. DNA of the CDR3: TGTGCCAGCAGCTTGGGTCACTCTGGAAACACCATATATTTT.

This clone was seen repeatedly, ten times or more. V is TRBV27 and J is TRBJ2-1; TRBD2 aligns across 7 bases. The V gene's germline CDR1 is MNHEY and CDR2 SMNVEV (reference sequence). V lost 5 bases and J lost 8; bases outside the gene matches: 3. The CDR3 covers 12 residues. The chain's CDR3 is CASSPTSDEQFF. The CDR3 bases are TGTGCCAGCAGTCCCACTAGCGATGAGCAGTTCTTC.

The chain is built from TRBV7-9 and TRBJ1-5; 7 nucleotides match TRBD1. The CDR3 length is 13 residues. Looked up from germline, CDR1 is SEHNR and CDR2 is FQNEAQ (reference sequence). After removal of 5 bases from V and 6 bases from J, the junction contained 4 bases not matched to a gene. Written as DNA, the CDR3 is TGTGCCAGCAGCGCCAGGGGGACTCAGCCCCAGCATTTT. This gives the protein CASSARGTQPQHF.

The chain recombines TRBV11-2 with TRBJ1-2; no clear D. Looked up from germline, CDR1 is SGHAT and CDR2 is FQNNGV. The germline V and J ends were trimmed by 8 bases and 2 bases, with 9 bases remaining between them. The CDR3 is 12 amino acids. For the CDR3, the DNA is TGTGCCAGCTCCGGGGAGAACTATGGCTACACCTTC. Translating gives CASSGENYGYTF. Based on the CDR3 plus reference TRBV11-2 and TRBJ1-2, the full variable domain is EAGVAQSPRYKIIEKRQSVAFWCNPISGHATLYWYQQILGQGPKLLIQFQNNGVVDDSQLPKDRFSAERLKGVDSTLKIQPAKLEDSAVYLCASSGENYGYTFGSGTRLTVV.

V gene TRBV3-1 (or the pseudogene TRBV3-2) combines with J gene TRBJ1-3; no reliable D call. Trimming left V 4 bases short and J 3 bases short, with 4 bases between. Looked up from germline, CDR1 is LGHDT and CDR2 is YNNKEL (reference sequence). This CDR3 spans 12 amino acids. Here the CDR3 DNA reads TGTGCCAGCAGCCTTAATGGAAACACCATATATTTT. This sequence encodes CASSLNGNTIYF.

This chain uses TRBV6-5 with TRBJ1-5; 8 nucleotides agree with TRBD1. The ends lost 4 bases at V and 5 bases at J; junction bases unmatched: 7. The CDR3 contains 15 residues. Per the germline V gene, CDR1 is MNHEY and CDR2 is SVGAGI. Written as DNA, the CDR3 is TGTGCCAGCAGTTTGAGCCAGGGGGCTTATCAGCCCCAGCATTTT. Translating it yields CASSLSQGAYQPQHF.

The chain is built from TRBV5-6 and TRBJ1-5; D is undetermined. The length of the CDR3 is 15 residues. Per germline, CDR1 SGHDT and CDR2 YYEEEE. The V and J ends lost 2 bases and 2 bases respectively, with 11 bases between them. CDR3 DNA sequence: TGTGCCAGCAGCTTTCGAGGGAACGGCAATCAGCCCCAGCATTTT. Encoded protein: CASSFRGNGNQPQHF.

The V gene is TRBV5-1, the J gene TRBJ1-2; D is perhaps TRBD1 (5 bases). This CDR3 spans 15 amino acids. V was cut by 0 bases and J by 0 bases, with 9 bases left in between. Germline-derived CDR1 and CDR2 are SGHRS and YFSETQ. The CDR3 region is CASSLAGGANYGYTF. DNA of the CDR3: TGCGCCAGCAGCTTGGCGGGGGGGGCTAACTATGGCTACACCTTC.

V and J are TRBV12-3 or TRBV12-4 and TRBJ2-1; D unclear. V was shortened by 1 base and J by 10 bases, with 8 bases between the two germline ends. The CDR3 spans 12 residues. Written as DNA, the CDR3 is TGTGCCAGCAGTTTAGAGCGCTTGGAGCAGTTCTTC. It encodes CASSLERLEQFF.

In the case of this clone: This same CDR3 is encoded by further DNA sequences in the sample. The J gene is TRBJ1-2, the V gene TRBV27; 7 bases fit TRBD1. Germline V CDR1 and CDR2: MNHEY, SMNVEV (reference sequence). V dropped 6 bases and J dropped 4; count of bases not matched to a gene: 2. The CDR3 loop spans 12 amino acids. The CDR3 loop reads CASRQGTYGYTF. DNA of the CDR3: TGTGCCAGCAGACAGGGGACCTATGGCTACACCTTC.

The V call is TRBV19, the J call TRBJ2-3; 7 bases are a match to TRBD2. V was clipped by 8 bases and J by 4 bases; unmatched bases: 9. The CDR3 is 14 residues long. Germline loops: CDR1 LNHDA, CDR2 SQIVND (reference sequence). The CDR3 loop reads CASSWGGEADTQYF. The CDR3 nucleotides read TGTGCCAGTTCATGGGGGGGAGAGGCAGATACGCAGTATTTT.

This chain connects TRBV19 to TRBJ1-4, with D perhaps matching TRBD1 (5 bases). This CDR3 region has 13 residues. Germline lookup yields CDR1 LNHDA and CDR2 SQIVND (reference sequence). Trimming left V 4 bases short and J 9 bases short, with 12 bases between. In DNA form, the CDR3 reads TGTGCCAGTAGTACCCAGGGAATGAAAAAACTGTTTTTT. Its translation: CASSTQGMKKLFF.

The rearrangement links TRBV3-1 (or the pseudogene TRBV3-2) to TRBJ2-7; no clear D. V was pared by 0 bases and J by 9 bases, with 15 bases between. The CDR3 is 14 amino acids. Germline V lookup: CDR1 LGHDT, CDR2 YNNKEL (reference sequence). CDR3 loop: CASSQDLSTRSQYF. In DNA, the CDR3 is TGTGCCAGCAGCCAAGATCTATCGACAAGATCGCAGTACTTC.

This chain connects TRBV19 to TRBJ2-7; D might be TRBD2 (5 bases). CDR1 and CDR2 from the germline V gene are LNHDA and SQIVND (reference sequence). Trimming removed 6 bases from V and 2 bases from J, with 11 bases in between. There are 13 residues in the CDR3. Here the CDR3 reads CASSIGETYEQYF. CDR3 in DNA: TGTGCCAGTAGCATCGGGGAAACCTACGAGCAGTACTTC.

V usage is TRBV28 and J usage is TRBJ1-5; unclear D gene. The CDR3 is 15 amino acids. Trimming removed 4 bases from V and 2 bases from J, with 12 bases in between. Germline V lookup: CDR1 MDHEN, CDR2 SYDVKM. Here the CDR3 reads CASSSAAMGNQPQHF. For the CDR3, the DNA is TGTGCCAGCAGTTCAGCAGCGATGGGCAATCAGCCCCAGCATTTT. The variable domain in full, completed from reference TRBV28 and TRBJ1-5, reads DVKVTQSSRYLVKRTGEKVFLECVQDMDHENMFWYRQDPGLGLRLIYFSYDVKMKEKGDIPEGYSVSREKKERFSLILESASTNQTSMYLCASSSAAMGNQPQHFGDGTRLSIL.

This clone was recorded only once. J is TRBJ1-3 and V is TRBV5-1, with 8 bases lining up with TRBD1. The ends lost 4 bases at V and 0 bases at J; junction bases unmatched: 6. From germline, CDR1 is SGHRS and CDR2 YFSETQ. The CDR3 spans 16 residues. The CDR3 here is CASSPETGASGNTIYF. In nucleotides, the CDR3 is TGCGCCAGCAGCCCCGAGACAGGGGCCTCTGGAAACACCATATATTTT. The variable domain in full, with the rest retrieved from reference TRBV5-1 and TRBJ1-3, is KAGVTQTPRYLIKTRGQQVTLSCSPISGHRSVSWYQQTPGQGLQFLFEYFSETQRNKGNFPGRFSGRQFSNSRSEMNVSTLELGDSALYLCASSPETGASGNTIYFGEGSWLTVV.